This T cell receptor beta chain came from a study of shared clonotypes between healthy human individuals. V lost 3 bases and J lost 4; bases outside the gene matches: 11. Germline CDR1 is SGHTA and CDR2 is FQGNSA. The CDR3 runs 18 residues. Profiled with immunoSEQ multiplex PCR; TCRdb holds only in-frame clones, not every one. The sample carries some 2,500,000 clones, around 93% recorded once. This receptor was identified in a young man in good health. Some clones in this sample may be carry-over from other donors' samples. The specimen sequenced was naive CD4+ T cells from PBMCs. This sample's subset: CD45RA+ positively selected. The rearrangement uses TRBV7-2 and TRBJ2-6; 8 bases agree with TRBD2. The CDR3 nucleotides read TGTGCCAGCAGCTTGCGGCGGGAGGCCGGGGGAGGGGCCAACGTCCTGACTTTC. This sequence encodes CASSLRREAGGGANVLTF.